This entry lists 24 T cell receptor beta chains sequenced from one sample in a study of blood T cell repertoires in COVID-19. The repertoire was sequenced with immunoSEQ multiplex PCR; TCRdb's copy has only in-frame clones and lacks some. The sample records under 300,000 clones, around 90% being singletons. The source material was PBMCs or T cells enriched from blood (not recorded which). These receptors all stem from a woman in her twenties or thirties who had recovered from COVID-19.

This clone was recorded only once. The chain carries TRBV19 and TRBJ1-1; D is uncertain. The ends were cut back, 8 bases at V and 0 bases at J, with 22 bases in the middle. The CDR3 runs to 17 residues. Germline lookup yields CDR1 LNHDA and CDR2 SQIVND (reference sequence). DNA for the CDR3: TGTGCCAGTCGCCGGGAGTCTTTTCCCTCCATGAACACTGAAGCTTTCTTT. Its translation: CASRRESFPSMNTEAFF.

This sequence joins TRBV5-8 and TRBJ2-2, with TRBD1 as a possible D gene (6 bases). V was shortened by 0 bases and J by 4 bases, with 13 bases between the two germline ends. Germline lookup yields CDR1 SGHTS and CDR2 YDEGEE. CDR3 size: 16 residues. The CDR3 DNA reads as TGTGCCAGCAGCTTGGAAACAGGGAGAGTCACCGGGGAGCTGTTTTTT. Translation: CASSLETGRVTGELFF.

This clone appeared once. This rearrangement joins TRBV12-3 or TRBV12-4 to TRBJ1-5, with D maybe TRBD1 (5 bases). Trimming shortened V by 1 base and J by 7 bases, and 8 bases separated the two germline ends. CDR3 length: 13 amino acids. CDR3 protein: CASSLGQLQPQHF. The CDR3 nucleotides are TGTGCCAGCAGTTTAGGACAGCTACAGCCCCAGCATTTT.

The chain recombines TRBV27 with TRBJ2-1, with 10 bases fitting TRBD1. The V segment lost 3 bases and the J segment 9 bases; nucleotides outside the gene matches: 5. This CDR3 contains 14 residues. Germline lookup yields CDR1 MNHEY and CDR2 SMNVEV (reference sequence). The CDR3 nucleotides are TGTGCCAGCAGTTTGGGACAGGGGAAGTTTGAGCAGTTCTTC. Translating gives CASSLGQGKFEQFF.

The CDR3 coding sequence is TGCGCCAGCAGCCAAGACCCCACTAGCGGGAGGGCCCTCGGAGATACGCAGTATTTT. It specifies CASSQDPTSGRALGDTQYF. The chain recombines TRBV4-1 with TRBJ2-3, with TRBD2 identical over 13 bases. Germline lookup yields CDR1 MGHRA and CDR2 YSYEKL. Trimming at V came to 0 bases and at J to 5 bases, leaving 11 bases not matched to a gene. CDR3 size: 19 residues.

This clone was observed once. This sequence joins TRBV7-8 and TRBJ1-5; 12 bases fit TRBD1. The trim removed 4 bases at V and 0 bases at J, leaving 10 bases unmatched. CDR3 length: 19 amino acids. Germline assignment: CDR1 SGHVS and CDR2 FQNEAQ. The CDR3 here is CASSSYRDRGLHSNQPQHF. The DNA for the CDR3 is TGTGCCAGCAGCTCGTACCGGGACAGGGGGCTACATAGCAATCAGCCCCAGCATTTT.

This clone appeared once. The chain couples TRBV6-7 to TRBJ2-7; no firm D call. TRBV6-7 is an ORF; its function is uncertain. V lost 5 bases to trimming and J lost 5 bases, with 16 bases between them. The CDR3 covers 14 residues. CDR3 region: CASSPDVLPDEQYF. The DNA of the CDR3 is TGTGCCAGCAGTCCCGATGTCTTGCCGGACGAGCAGTACTTC.

This chain uses TRBV5-4 with TRBJ2-3; 11 bases map to TRBD2. Germline V gene lookup returns CDR1 SGHNT and CDR2 YYREEE (reference sequence). The CDR3 spans 15 residues. V lost 3 bases and J lost 10; bases outside the gene matches: 10. The CDR3, as DNA: TGTGCCAGCAGCTACCTTAGCGGGGGGGCCGATTCGCAGTATTTT. Translated: CASSYLSGGADSQYF.

The chain links TRBV11-2 to TRBJ2-7; no clear D. The CDR3 is 14 amino acids. V was cut by 0 bases and J by 1 base, with 7 bases left in between. CDR1 is SGHAT, CDR2 FQNNGV, per germline. The DNA of the CDR3 is TGTGCCAGCAGCTTAGATCGCAGGTCCTACGAGCAGTACTTC. Amino acid sequence: CASSLDRRSYEQYF.

The gene calls are TRBV12-3 or TRBV12-4 and TRBJ2-7; TRBD1 is a possible D gene (6 bases). This CDR3 is built from 12 residues. V was trimmed by 2 bases and J by 5 bases, leaving 7 bases between them. CDR3 bases: TGTGCCAGCAGTTTATACAGGGACGAGCAGTACTTC. Translating gives CASSLYRDEQYF.

J is TRBJ2-7 and V is TRBV5-1; weak D call: TRBD1 (6 bases). CDR1 is SGHRS and CDR2 is YFSETQ in the germline V gene. CDR3 length equals 15 residues. Trimming removed 5 bases from V and 5 bases from J, with 20 bases in between. The CDR3 nucleotides read TGCGCCAGCAGATCGGGTCTAACAGGGTACCACGAGCAGTACTTC. It is translated as CASRSGLTGYHEQYF.

This clone has a single count. The chain carries TRBV2 and TRBJ2-7; D is perhaps TRBD1 (6 bases). V was cut by 8 bases and J by 7 bases, with 21 bases left in between. The CDR3 loop spans 14 amino acids. Germline V gene lookup returns CDR1 SNHLY and CDR2 FYNNEI. In DNA, the CDR3 is TGTGCCAGCTTCCATGACGGACAGCCTTTGGAGCAGTACTTC. This gives the protein CASFHDGQPLEQYF.

In DNA, the CDR3 is TGTGCCAGCAGTTTAGACCGACTAGCGGGCGTCTACGAGCAGTACTTC. It specifies CASSLDRLAGVYEQYF. The chain is built from TRBV28 and TRBJ2-7; 10 bases map to TRBD2. Germline V gene sequence: CDR1 MDHEN, CDR2 SYDVKM. There are 16 residues in the CDR3. The V segment lost 2 bases and the J segment 3 bases; nucleotides outside the gene matches: 7.

The gene calls are TRBV2 and TRBJ1-4; D is unclear. Germline values: CDR1 SNHLY, CDR2 FYNNEI. Trimming pared 3 bases from V and 1 base from J, leaving 12 bases between. The CDR3 spans 16 residues. CDR3 DNA: TGTGCCAGCAGTGAGGTGCGGGGTGGAACTAATGAAAAACTGTTTTTT. Translating it yields CASSEVRGGTNEKLFF.

The chain couples TRBV30 to TRBJ2-7, with D possibly being TRBD1 (6 bases). CDR3 length: 15 residues. Trimming took off 5 bases at V and 2 bases at J, with 19 bases between the two ends. Germline V gene data show CDR1 as GTSNPN and CDR2 as SVGIG (reference sequence). This CDR3 is CAWGKGTGIPYEQYF. For the CDR3, the DNA is TGTGCCTGGGGTAAAGGTACAGGGATCCCCTACGAGCAGTACTTC.

The chain carries TRBV30 and TRBJ2-7; TRBD2 agrees at 7 bases. The CDR3 sequence is 14 residues long. Germline V CDR1 and CDR2: GTSNPN, SVGIG (reference sequence). The CDR3 sequence is CAYGRDYGMYEQYF. In nucleotides, the CDR3 is TGTGCGTATGGGCGGGACTACGGCATGTACGAGCAGTACTTC.

The J gene is TRBJ1-2, the V gene TRBV2; D remains ambiguous. The germline V and J ends were trimmed by 8 bases and 8 bases, with 12 bases remaining between them. There are 11 residues in the CDR3. CDR1 and CDR2 (germline): SNHLY, FYNNEI. The CDR3 nucleotides read TGTGCCAGCTTTGGCGGTGTAGGCTACACCTTC. Protein sequence: CASFGGVGYTF.

The V and J genes are TRBV19 and TRBJ1-1, with D unresolved. The CDR3 spans 15 residues. With 7 bases removed from V and 2 bases from J, the gap between germline ends came to 17 bases. Germline V gene sequence: CDR1 LNHDA, CDR2 SQIVND (reference sequence). The CDR3: CASNLAGLTNTEAFF. The CDR3 DNA follows: TGTGCCAGTAACCTCGCCGGGTTAACCAACACTGAAGCTTTCTTT.

This chain connects TRBV6-5 to TRBJ2-3, with 7 bases matching TRBD2. The CDR3 length is 12 residues. The germline V gene has CDR1 MNHEY and CDR2 SVGAGI. Trimming cost V 10 bases and J 4 bases; bases outside gene matches: 5. CDR3 in DNA: TGTGCCACCCTGGGGGGGGCAGATACGCAGTATTTT. Amino acid sequence: CATLGGADTQYF.

The V call is TRBV30, the J call TRBJ1-5, with D possibly matching TRBD1 (6 bases). V lost 2 bases and J lost 1, with 12 bases in between. The CDR3 is 15 amino acids. Per the germline V gene, CDR1 is GTSNPN and CDR2 is SVGIG (reference sequence). The CDR3 sequence is CAWSPGHNSNQPQHF. CDR3 DNA: TGTGCCTGGAGTCCGGGACACAACAGCAATCAGCCCCAGCATTTT.

Only one count was recorded for this clone. The chain couples TRBV6-2 or TRBV6-3 to TRBJ1-2; possibly TRBD1 for D (5 bases). The CDR3 covers 16 residues. The V end lost 4 bases, the J end lost 2 bases, and 17 bases lay between the germline ends. Per germline, CDR1 MNHEY and CDR2 SVGEGT. The CDR3 nucleotides read TGTGCCAGCAGTTCATCACAGGAATGGACGAACTATGGCTACACCTTC. This translates into CASSSSQEWTNYGYTF.

This clone was seen only once. V is TRBV9 and J is TRBJ2-1; D is unclear. The germline gives CDR1 SGDLS, CDR2 YYNGEE. This CDR3 is built from 16 residues. Trimming pared 3 bases from V and 3 bases from J, leaving 16 bases between. The CDR3 loop is CASSGAPRLFYNEQFF. The CDR3 coding sequence is TGTGCCAGCAGCGGCGCCCCCCGACTTTTCTACAATGAGCAGTTCTTC.

V is TRBV11-3 and J is TRBJ2-7; TRBD2 matches at 12 bases. The CDR3 is made up of 17 amino acids. The junction had 5 bases not matched to a gene; V was cut back by 0 bases and J by 2 bases. Germline V gene sequence: CDR1 SGHNT, CDR2 YENEEA. The CDR3 region is CASSLDALAGGPYEQYF. The CDR3 DNA sequence: TGTGCCAGCAGCTTAGATGCCCTAGCGGGGGGGCCCTACGAGCAGTACTTC.

The chain recombines TRBV19 with TRBJ1-2, with D unclear. This CDR3 comprises 15 residues. V lost 2 bases and J lost 4, with 14 bases in between. The V gene's germline CDR1 is LNHDA and CDR2 SQIVND (reference sequence). The CDR3 reads CASSINRPRGYGYTF. CDR3 DNA sequence: TGTGCCAGTAGTATAAATCGACCCCGCGGCTATGGCTACACCTTC.